Listed below are T cell receptor beta chains from one sample, sequenced in a study of OX40 agonist ivuxolimab in advanced cancers. Profiled with immunoSEQ multiplex PCR; TCRdb holds only in-frame clones, not every one. The sample lists approximately 65,000 clones, roughly 85% occurring once. The starting material was CD4+ or CD8+ T cells sorted from blood, obtained in a trial of the OX40 agonist ivuxolimab. The receptors originated from an adult with an advanced solid tumor such as melanoma, head and neck, liver or kidney cancer. Both conserved end residues are part of each CDR3. The D gene is left open where the match is weak. Expanded clones get a size class; other rows say once, few or many, or leave the size out.

D,V,size,J,DNA,CDR3
TRBD1,TRBV5-1,NA,TRBJ2-5,TGCGCCAGCAGCTTTCAGACAGGGGGCAAGGAGACCCAGTACTTC,CASSFQTGGKETQYF
NA,TRBV7-9,NA,TRBJ2-6,TGTGCCAGCAGCCCCGCCTCTGGGGCCAACGTCCTGACTTTC,CASSPASGANVLTF
TRBD1,TRBV19,NA,TRBJ1-3,TGTGCCAGTAGAAAACAGGGGAATCCTGGAAACACCATATATTTT,CASRKQGNPGNTIYF
TRBD1,TRBV18,NA,TRBJ1-5,TGTGCCAGCTCAGGGGACAGTGGGAATCAGCCCCAGCATTTT,CASSGDSGNQPQHF
NA,TRBV7-2,NA,TRBJ2-3,TGTGCCAGCAGCTTAGACATGGCTAGCACAGATACGCAGTATTTT,CASSLDMASTDTQYF
TRBD2,TRBV30,NA,TRBJ2-1,TGTGCCTGGAGTACTCCGAGACTAGCGGGGAACAATGAGCAGTTCTTC,CAWSTPRLAGNNEQFF
NA,TRBV11-2,NA,TRBJ2-1,TGTGCCAGCAGCCCCCCCCCGGGAATCAATGAGCAGTTCTTC,CASSPPPGINEQFF
TRBD1,TRBV6-5,NA,TRBJ2-7,TGTGCCAGCAGTCCCGGGACAGGGGTTCTCGAGCAGTACTTC,CASSPGTGVLEQYF
NA,TRBV5-6,once,TRBJ2-1,TGTGCCAGCAGCTTGGAGGGGATCTCCTACAATGAGCAGTTCTTC,CASSLEGISYNEQFF
NA,TRBV11-2,NA,TRBJ2-7,TGTGCCAGCAGCTTAGATATAGCAGGTTGGGACTCCTACGAGCAGTACTTC,CASSLDIAGWDSYEQYF
NA,TRBV29-1,NA,TRBJ2-5,TGCAGCGTTGAAGGGACACCAGAAGAGACCCAGTACTTC,CSVEGTPEETQYF
TRBD1,TRBV19,NA,TRBJ1-5,TGTGCCAGTAGGGGGACAGGTGGCGGGACCCAGCATTTT,CASRGTGGGTQHF
TRBD1,TRBV6-1,NA,TRBJ1-2,TGTGCCAGCAGTGAGGGACAGGGTTTGGTCTATGGCTACACCTTC,CASSEGQGLVYGYTF
TRBD1,TRBV7-9,NA,TRBJ1-4,TGTGCCAGCAGCCACGGGGACAGGTCCGAAAAACTGTTTTTT,CASSHGDRSEKLFF
NA,TRBV5-4,NA,TRBJ1-1,TGTGCCAGCACCCGAGAGGGGATCATGAACACTGAAGCTTTCTTT,CASTREGIMNTEAFF
NA,TRBV18,NA,TRBJ1-1,TGTGCCAGCTCCGGACAGAGGATGAACACTGAAGCTTTCTTT,CASSGQRMNTEAFF
NA,TRBV19,NA,TRBJ1-4,TGTGCCAGTCGGCCCAGGCCAACTAATGAAAAACTGTTTTTT,CASRPRPTNEKLFF
NA,TRBV7-8,few,TRBJ1-4,TGTGCCAGCAGCACTAACGGGAGGAAACTGTTTTTT,CASSTNGRKLFF
NA,TRBV19,NA,TRBJ1-1,TGTGCCAGTAGTTTCAGGGTATATACTGAAGCTTTCTTT,CASSFRVYTEAFF
NA,TRBV5-4,once,TRBJ1-1,TGTGCCAGCAGCTGGACGGGACGGAACACTGAAGCTTTCTTT,CASSWTGRNTEAFF
NA,TRBV6-5,NA,TRBJ1-1,TGTGCCAGCACCCCGCCGGGCCACTCAAACACTGAAGCTTTCTTT,CASTPPGHSNTEAFF
TRBD2,TRBV2,NA,TRBJ2-5,TGTGCCAGCAGGAAAAGCGGGGGAGGAGAGACCCAGTACTTC,CASRKSGGGETQYF
NA,TRBV5-1,once,TRBJ1-4,TGCGCCAGCAGCCAACAACAGGGCACTAATGAAAAACTGTTTTTT,CASSQQQGTNEKLFF
NA,TRBV18,NA,TRBJ2-2,TGTGCCAGCTCACCACCCAGTACCGGGGAGCTGTTTTTT,CASSPPSTGELFF
NA,TRBV7-6,NA,TRBJ1-3,TGTGCCAGCGCGGAGCAGGGGACCTCTGGAAACACCATATATTTT,CASAEQGTSGNTIYF
NA,TRBV5-1,NA,TRBJ1-2,TGCGCCAGCAGCTTGGATAAGGAAGGCTACACCTTC,CASSLDKEGYTF
NA,TRBV2,NA,TRBJ2-7,TGTGCCAGCAGTGTACAGGCCGTTATCTCCTACGAGCAGTACTTC,CASSVQAVISYEQYF
NA,TRBV6-6,NA,TRBJ1-1,TGTGCCAGCAGTTACTCGACCACGTCCGCTTTCTTT,CASSYSTTSAFF
TRBD1,TRBV11-2,NA,TRBJ1-1,TGTGCCAGCAGCTCACAAACAGGGGCCACTGAAGCTTTCTTT,CASSSQTGATEAFF
NA,TRBV5-1,NA,TRBJ2-7,TGCGCCAGCAGCTTGGCCTTCGGGACCTACGAGCAGTACTTC,CASSLAFGTYEQYF
NA,TRBV5-1,NA,TRBJ2-2,TGCGCCAGCAGCCGGGATGCTCTGCTCACCGGGGAGCTGTTTTTT,CASSRDALLTGELFF
TRBD1,TRBV6-1,NA,TRBJ2-2,TGTGCCACCGTCTGGGACAGGGGGACCGGGGAGCTGTTTTTT,CATVWDRGTGELFF
NA,TRBV2,NA,TRBJ2-6,TGTGCCAGCAGGGACAGAGCTGGGGCCAACGTCCTGACTTTC,CASRDRAGANVLTF
NA,TRBV5-4,few,TRBJ1-1,TGTGCCAGCAGCGCGAACACTGAAGCTTTCTTT,CASSANTEAFF
NA,TRBV2,NA,TRBJ1-1,TGTGCCAGCCTGCCGGGGATGAACACTGAAGCTTTCTTT,CASLPGMNTEAFF
TRBD1,TRBV28,few,TRBJ2-1,TGTGCCAGCAGTCTCCCGACAGGGCGCCCCTACAATGAGCAGTTCTTC,CASSLPTGRPYNEQFF
NA,TRBV5-1,NA,TRBJ2-5,TGCGCCAGCAGCTTGGGCTCCCTCCGAGAGACCCAGTACTTC,CASSLGSLRETQYF
NA,TRBV18,NA,TRBJ2-7,TGTGCCAGCTCACCCCTGGGGACTGCCTCCTACGAGCAGTACTTC,CASSPLGTASYEQYF
NA,TRBV27,NA,TRBJ2-3,TGTGCCAGCAGCCGGTTCGGGGTCGGGGGGCGCTCCACAGATACGCAGTATTTT,CASSRFGVGGRSTDTQYF
TRBD1,TRBV5-4,NA,TRBJ1-1,TGTGCCAGCACCCCCGGGACAGGGAACACTGAAGCTTTCTTT,CASTPGTGNTEAFF
NA,TRBV9,NA,TRBJ2-3,TGTGCCAGCAGCCCCCTCGGGAGCGCAGATACGCAGTATTTT,CASSPLGSADTQYF
NA,TRBV15,NA,TRBJ2-3,TGTGCCACCAGCAGAGAGGCTAGCACAGATACGCAGTATTTT,CATSREASTDTQYF
NA,TRBV27,NA,TRBJ2-7,TGTGCCAGCAGTTTAAGCCGGCTCAACTACGAGCAGTACTTC,CASSLSRLNYEQYF
NA,TRBV6-5,NA,TRBJ2-3,TGTGCCAGCTCCGACTACAGCACAGATACGCAGTATTTT,CASSDYSTDTQYF
NA,TRBV5-1,NA,TRBJ2-5,TGCGCCAGCAGCTTGGCGGGGGGCCGCCAAGAGACCCAGTACTTC,CASSLAGGRQETQYF
NA,TRBV18,NA,TRBJ2-5,TGTGCCAGCTCACCAGACTTACAAGAGACCCAGTACTTC,CASSPDLQETQYF
NA,TRBV10-3,NA,TRBJ2-7,TGTGCCATGGGTTCCAACTACGAGCAGTACTTC,CAMGSNYEQYF
TRBD1,TRBV6-6,once,TRBJ1-2,TGTGCCAGCAGTACCCCGGGACAGGGAAATGGCTACACCTTC,CASSTPGQGNGYTF
TRBD1,TRBV28,once,TRBJ1-3,TGTGCCAGCAGTTTACCAGGGGGCTCTGGAAACACCATATATTTT,CASSLPGGSGNTIYF
TRBD1,TRBV5-4,NA,TRBJ1-1,TGTGCCAGCAGCTTACAGGGGATGAACACTGAAGCTTTCTTT,CASSLQGMNTEAFF
NA,TRBV7-3,once,TRBJ2-3,TGTGCCAGCACCCCCGGGCTAGCGCAGTCAGATACGCAGTATTTT,CASTPGLAQSDTQYF
TRBD1,TRBV18,NA,TRBJ1-2,TGTGCCAGCTCATACCTGACAGGGGGCGCAGATGGCTACACCTTC,CASSYLTGGADGYTF
NA,TRBV7-9,NA,TRBJ1-1,TGTGCCAGCACCCTAATGGGCGGGATGAACACTGAAGCTTTCTTT,CASTLMGGMNTEAFF